The source of this T cell receptor beta chain is a study of naive and memory T cell subsets. Whole-study results and caveats: A clonotype means one alpha or beta sequence, not an alpha/beta pair.

Both TRBC1 and TRBC2 were covered by a beta constant-region primer of two equimolar oligonucleotides. The cDNA 3' end received a ligated single-stranded oligonucleotide carrying the SP2 primer and a 12-nucleotide UMI. TCRdb reprocessed the UMI-ligation and nested PCR reads via MiXCR and lists one record per CDR3 protein. The sample has tens of thousands of distinct CDR3 sequences; around 12% are singletons. CDR1 and CDR2 from the germline V gene are SEHNR and FQNEAQ (reference sequence). The CDR3 extends over 16 amino acids. The V gene lost 4 bases and the J gene lost 5 bases, with 17 bases spanning the gap. Cells stained for CD3, CD4, CD8, CD45RA and CD27 were sorted into four subsets. As regards this clonotype: Its antigen remains unknown.

Input material: central memory CD4+ T cells from blood. The rearrangement uses TRBV7-9 and TRBJ2-2, with D perhaps given as TRBD1 or TRBD2 (5 bases each). The clonotype originates from a human donor in good health. The CDR3 protein is CASSYPGRRWTGELFF. The DNA for the CDR3 is TGTGCCAGCAGCTATCCGGGACGGCGCTGGACCGGGGAGCTGTTTTTT.